This TCR beta chain was profiled in a study of blood T cell repertoires in COVID-19. As for the study in general: Sites in the United States, Italy and Spain provided acute and convalescent COVID-19 samples. PBMCs, B-cell-depleted T cells, or T cells were the source of the cDNA or gDNA that made up the material.

V was clipped by 6 bases and J by 4 bases, with 10 bases between them. Germline V gene lookup returns CDR1 LNHNV and CDR2 YYDKDF (reference sequence). CDR3 size: 14 residues. Original data processing: Reference gene primers were amplified, and this amplification served to estimate nucleated cell counts. Only in-frame clones appear in the TCRdb table, and some are missing; sequencing was by immunoSEQ multiplex PCR. V and J calls and clone size are copied from that table; D and trimming were computed from the DNA. The data hold some 100,000 clones, with 80% observed a single time. This clone was observed once.

V and J are TRBV15 and TRBJ1-6; D is uncertain. This clonotype was obtained from a man between 65 and 85 years old with active or convalescent COVID-19. Sequenced input: peripheral blood. The CDR3 region has the DNA TGTGCCACCAGTAAACAGAGTTATAATTCACCCCTCCACTTT. It yields the protein CATSKQSYNSPLHF.